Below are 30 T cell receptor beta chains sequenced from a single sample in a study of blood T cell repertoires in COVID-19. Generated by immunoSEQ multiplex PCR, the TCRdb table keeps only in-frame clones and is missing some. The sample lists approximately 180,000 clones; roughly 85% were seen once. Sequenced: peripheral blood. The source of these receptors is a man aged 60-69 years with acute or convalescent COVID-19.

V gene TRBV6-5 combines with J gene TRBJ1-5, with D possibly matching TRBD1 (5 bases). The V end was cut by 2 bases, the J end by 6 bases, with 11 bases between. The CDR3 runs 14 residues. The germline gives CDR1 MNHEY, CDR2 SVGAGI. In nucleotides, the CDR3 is TGTGCCAGCAGTTACGGGGCTGTGGGTCAGCCCCAGCATTTT. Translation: CASSYGAVGQPQHF.

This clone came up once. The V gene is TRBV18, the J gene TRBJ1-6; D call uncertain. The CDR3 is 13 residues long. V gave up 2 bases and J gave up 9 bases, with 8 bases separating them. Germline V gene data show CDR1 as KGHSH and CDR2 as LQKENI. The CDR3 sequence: CASSPGESSPLHF. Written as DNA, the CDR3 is TGTGCCAGCTCACCAGGGGAGAGTTCACCCCTCCACTTT.

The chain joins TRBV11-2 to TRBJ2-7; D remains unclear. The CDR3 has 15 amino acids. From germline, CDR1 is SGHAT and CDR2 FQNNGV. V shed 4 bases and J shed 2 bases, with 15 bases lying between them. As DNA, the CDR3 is TGTGCCAGCAGCTCCCCGAGGATGTTCCCCTACGAGCAGTACTTC. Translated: CASSSPRMFPYEQYF.

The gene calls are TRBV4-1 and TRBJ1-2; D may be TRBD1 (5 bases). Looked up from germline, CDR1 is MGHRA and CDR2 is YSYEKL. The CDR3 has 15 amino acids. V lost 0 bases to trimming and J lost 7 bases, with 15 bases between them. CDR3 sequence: CASSQELRGRVGYTF. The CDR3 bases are TGCGCCAGCAGCCAAGAGTTGCGGGGACGAGTTGGCTACACCTTC.

CDR3 in amino acids: CASSLERGLSYNEQFF. CDR3 in DNA: TGTGCCAGTAGCTTAGAGCGGGGACTCTCCTACAATGAGCAGTTCTTC. The chain uses TRBV19 and TRBJ2-1, with 7 bases identical to TRBD2. Trimming at V came to 6 bases and at J to 0 bases, leaving 8 bases not matched to a gene. CDR1 LNHDA and CDR2 SQIVND come from the germline V gene (reference sequence). This CDR3 has 16 amino acids. Full variable domain (remainder filled in from reference TRBV19 and TRBJ2-1): DGGITQSPKYLFRKEGQNVTLSCEQNLNHDAMYWYRQDPGQGLRLIYYSQIVNDFQKGDIAEGYSVSREKKESFPLTVTSAQKNPTAFYLCASSLERGLSYNEQFFGPGTRLTVL.

Written as DNA, the CDR3 is TGTGCCAGCAGTTTATCTATTCAGGGGGGCAATCAGCCCCAGCATTTT. Translated: CASSLSIQGGNQPQHF. J is TRBJ1-5 and V is TRBV27, with 7 positions matching TRBD1. With V trimmed by 0 bases and J by 2 bases, 4 bases remained unmatched. CDR3 length: 16 amino acids. Germline V gene lookup returns CDR1 MNHEY and CDR2 SMNVEV (reference sequence).

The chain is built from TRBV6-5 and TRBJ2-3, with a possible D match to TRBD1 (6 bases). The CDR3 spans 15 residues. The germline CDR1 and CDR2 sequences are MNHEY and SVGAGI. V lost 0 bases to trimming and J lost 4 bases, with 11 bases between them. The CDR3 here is CASSYSPGVPDTQYF. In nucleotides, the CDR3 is TGTGCCAGCAGTTACTCTCCAGGGGTCCCAGATACGCAGTATTTT.

The CDR3 DNA reads as TGTGCCATCAGTAAACAGGGACAGTCGAACACTGAAGCTTTCTTT. Amino acid sequence: CAISKQGQSNTEAFF. V usage is TRBV10-3 and J usage is TRBJ1-1; 7 nucleotides agree with TRBD1. The CDR3 extends over 15 amino acids. The V segment lost 5 bases and the J segment 1 base; nucleotides outside the gene matches: 7. Germline V gives CDR1 ENHRY, CDR2 SYGVKD.

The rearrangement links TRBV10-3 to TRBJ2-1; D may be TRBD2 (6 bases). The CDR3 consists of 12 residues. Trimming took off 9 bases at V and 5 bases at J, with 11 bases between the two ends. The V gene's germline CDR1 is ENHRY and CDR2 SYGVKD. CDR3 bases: TGTGCCATTCGGGAGTCAAACAATGAGCAGTTCTTC. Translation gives CAIRESNNEQFF.

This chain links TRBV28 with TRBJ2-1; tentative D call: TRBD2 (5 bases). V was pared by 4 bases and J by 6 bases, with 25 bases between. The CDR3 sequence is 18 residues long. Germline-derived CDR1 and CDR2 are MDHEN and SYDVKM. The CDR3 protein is CASSSLHIGGYISNEQFF. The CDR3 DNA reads TGTGCCAGCAGTTCCCTGCATATCGGCGGGTATATCTCCAATGAGCAGTTCTTC.

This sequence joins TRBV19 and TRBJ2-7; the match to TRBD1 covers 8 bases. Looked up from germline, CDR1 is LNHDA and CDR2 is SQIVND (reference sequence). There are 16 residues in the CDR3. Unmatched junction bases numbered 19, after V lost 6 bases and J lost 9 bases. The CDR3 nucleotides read TGTGCCAGTAGCAACTCGCCGGGACAGGACCCTCTTCGGCAGTACTTC. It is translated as CASSNSPGQDPLRQYF.

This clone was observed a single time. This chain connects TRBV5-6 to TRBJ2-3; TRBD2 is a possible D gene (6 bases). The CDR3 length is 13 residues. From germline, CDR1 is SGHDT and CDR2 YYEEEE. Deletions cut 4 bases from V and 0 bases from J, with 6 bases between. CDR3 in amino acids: CASSAGSTDTQYF. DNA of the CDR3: TGTGCCAGCAGCGCGGGGAGCACAGATACGCAGTATTTT.

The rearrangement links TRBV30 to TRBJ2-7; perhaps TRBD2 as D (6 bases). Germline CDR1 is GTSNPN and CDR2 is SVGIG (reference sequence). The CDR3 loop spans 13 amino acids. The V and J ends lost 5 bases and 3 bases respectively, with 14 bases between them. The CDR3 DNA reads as TGTGCCTGGTCTGGGGAGGTTCTCTACGAGCAGTACTTC. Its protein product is CAWSGEVLYEQYF.

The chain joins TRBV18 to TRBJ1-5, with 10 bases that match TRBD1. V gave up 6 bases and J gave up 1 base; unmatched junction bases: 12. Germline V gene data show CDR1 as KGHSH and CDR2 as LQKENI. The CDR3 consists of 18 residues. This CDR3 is CASSEGTGAGGSNQPQHF. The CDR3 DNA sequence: TGTGCCAGCTCCGAGGGGACAGGGGCCGGGGGGAGCAATCAGCCCCAGCATTTT.

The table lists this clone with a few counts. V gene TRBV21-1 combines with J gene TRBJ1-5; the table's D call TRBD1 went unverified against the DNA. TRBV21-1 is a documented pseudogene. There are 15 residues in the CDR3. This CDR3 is CASRPGQGAGQPQHF. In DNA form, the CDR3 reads TGTGCCAGCAGACCGGGACAGGGGGCGGGACAGCCCCAGCATTTT.

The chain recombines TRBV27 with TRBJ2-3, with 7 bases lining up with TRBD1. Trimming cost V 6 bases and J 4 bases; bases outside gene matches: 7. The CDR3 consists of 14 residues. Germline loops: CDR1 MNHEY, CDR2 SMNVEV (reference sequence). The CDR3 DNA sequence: TGTGCCAGCAGGTCAGGGGGTTGGGCAGATACGCAGTATTTT. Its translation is CASRSGGWADTQYF.

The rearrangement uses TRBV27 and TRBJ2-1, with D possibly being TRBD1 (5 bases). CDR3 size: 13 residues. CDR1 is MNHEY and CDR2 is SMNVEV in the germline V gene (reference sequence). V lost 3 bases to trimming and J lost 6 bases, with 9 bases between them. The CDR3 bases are TGTGCCAGCAGTTTCAATAGGGGCAATGAGCAGTTCTTC. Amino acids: CASSFNRGNEQFF.

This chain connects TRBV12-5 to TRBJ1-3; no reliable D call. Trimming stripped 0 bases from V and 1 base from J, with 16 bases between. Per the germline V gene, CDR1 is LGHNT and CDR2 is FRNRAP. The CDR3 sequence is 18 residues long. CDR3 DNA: TGTGCTAGTGGTTTGGTTCGGCCCGGATCCGGGTCTGGAAACACCATATATTTT. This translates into CASGLVRPGSGSGNTIYF.

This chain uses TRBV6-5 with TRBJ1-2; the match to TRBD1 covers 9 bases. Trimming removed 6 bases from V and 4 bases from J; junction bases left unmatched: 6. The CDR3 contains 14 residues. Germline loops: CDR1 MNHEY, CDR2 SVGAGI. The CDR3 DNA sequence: TGTGCCAGCAGCCCCGGGACAGGGACCTATGGCTACACCTTC. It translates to CASSPGTGTYGYTF.

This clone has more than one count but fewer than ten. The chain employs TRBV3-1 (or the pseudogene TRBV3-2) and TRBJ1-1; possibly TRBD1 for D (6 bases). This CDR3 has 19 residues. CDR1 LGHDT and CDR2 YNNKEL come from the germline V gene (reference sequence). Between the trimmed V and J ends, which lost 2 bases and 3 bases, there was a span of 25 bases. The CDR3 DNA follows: TGTGCCAGCAGCCAAACAACTAATAAATTTACAGGGCCCCACACTGAAGCTTTCTTT. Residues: CASSQTTNKFTGPHTEAFF.

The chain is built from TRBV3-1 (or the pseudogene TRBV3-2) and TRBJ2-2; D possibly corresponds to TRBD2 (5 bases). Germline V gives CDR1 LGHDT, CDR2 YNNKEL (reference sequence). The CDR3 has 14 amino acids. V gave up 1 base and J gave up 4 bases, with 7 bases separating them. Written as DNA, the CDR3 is TGTGCCAGCAGCCAAGGGGCGGGCACCGGGGAGCTGTTTTTT. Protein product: CASSQGAGTGELFF.

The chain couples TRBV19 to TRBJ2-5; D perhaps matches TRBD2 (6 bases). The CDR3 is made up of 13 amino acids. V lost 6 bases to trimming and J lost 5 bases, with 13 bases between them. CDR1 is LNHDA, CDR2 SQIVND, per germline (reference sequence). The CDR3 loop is CASRPGLGETQYF. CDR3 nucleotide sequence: TGTGCCAGTAGACCGGGACTGGGGGAGACCCAGTACTTC.

This chain's CDR3 is CASSQFLGEGPNEQFF. DNA of the CDR3: TGTGCCAGCAGCCAATTCTTGGGGGAGGGCCCCAATGAGCAGTTCTTC. The chain joins TRBV5-6 to TRBJ2-1, with 7 bases fitting TRBD2. V gave up 4 bases and J gave up 6 bases; unmatched junction bases: 13. CDR1 and CDR2 (germline): SGHDT, YYEEEE. This CDR3 comprises 16 residues.

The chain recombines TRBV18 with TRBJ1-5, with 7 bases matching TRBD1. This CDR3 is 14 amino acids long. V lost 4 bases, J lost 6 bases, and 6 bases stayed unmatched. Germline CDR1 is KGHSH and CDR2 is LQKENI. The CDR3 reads CASSLGTVGQPQHF. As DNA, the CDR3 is TGTGCCAGCTCACTGGGGACAGTAGGTCAGCCCCAGCATTTT.

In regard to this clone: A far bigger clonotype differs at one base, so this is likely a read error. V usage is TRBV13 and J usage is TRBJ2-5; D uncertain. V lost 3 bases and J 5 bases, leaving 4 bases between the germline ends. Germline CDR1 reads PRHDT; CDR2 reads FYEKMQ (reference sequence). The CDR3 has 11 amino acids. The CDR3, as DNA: TGTGCCAGCAGCTTCGGGGAGACCCAGTACTTC. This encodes CASSFGETQYF.

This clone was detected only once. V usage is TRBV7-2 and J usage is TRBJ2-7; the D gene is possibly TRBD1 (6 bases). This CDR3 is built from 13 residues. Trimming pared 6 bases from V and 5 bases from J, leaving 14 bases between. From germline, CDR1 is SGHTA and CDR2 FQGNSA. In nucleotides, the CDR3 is TGTGCCAGCAGTCGAAGGACAGCTAACGAGCAGTACTTC. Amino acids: CASSRRTANEQYF.

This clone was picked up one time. In DNA form, the CDR3 reads TGTGCCAGCACCCGAAGTCAAGGCGGGACCTACGAGCAGTACTTC. Protein product: CASTRSQGGTYEQYF. The V and J genes are TRBV6-5 and TRBJ2-7; a possible D gene is TRBD2 (6 bases). Germline CDR1 is MNHEY and CDR2 is SVGAGI. The CDR3 is 15 amino acids. V lost 7 bases to trimming and J lost 2 bases, with 18 bases between them.

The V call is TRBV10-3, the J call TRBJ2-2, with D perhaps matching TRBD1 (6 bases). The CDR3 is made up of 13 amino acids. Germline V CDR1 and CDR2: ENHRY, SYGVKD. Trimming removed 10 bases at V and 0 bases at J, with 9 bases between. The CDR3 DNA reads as TGTGCCACTACAGGGTCGAACACCGGGGAGCTGTTTTTT. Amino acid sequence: CATTGSNTGELFF.

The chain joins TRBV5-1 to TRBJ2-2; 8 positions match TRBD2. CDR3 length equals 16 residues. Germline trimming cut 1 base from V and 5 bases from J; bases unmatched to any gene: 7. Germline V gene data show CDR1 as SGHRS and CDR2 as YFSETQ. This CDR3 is CASSLRAGGPTGELFF. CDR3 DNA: TGCGCCAGCAGCTTGCGGGCGGGAGGCCCGACCGGGGAGCTGTTTTTT.

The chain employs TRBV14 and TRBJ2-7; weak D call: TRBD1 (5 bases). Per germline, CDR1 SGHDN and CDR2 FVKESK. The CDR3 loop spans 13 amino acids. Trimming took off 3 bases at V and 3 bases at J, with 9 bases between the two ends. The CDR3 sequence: CASSHKGVYEQYF. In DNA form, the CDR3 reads TGTGCCAGCAGCCATAAAGGGGTCTACGAGCAGTACTTC.